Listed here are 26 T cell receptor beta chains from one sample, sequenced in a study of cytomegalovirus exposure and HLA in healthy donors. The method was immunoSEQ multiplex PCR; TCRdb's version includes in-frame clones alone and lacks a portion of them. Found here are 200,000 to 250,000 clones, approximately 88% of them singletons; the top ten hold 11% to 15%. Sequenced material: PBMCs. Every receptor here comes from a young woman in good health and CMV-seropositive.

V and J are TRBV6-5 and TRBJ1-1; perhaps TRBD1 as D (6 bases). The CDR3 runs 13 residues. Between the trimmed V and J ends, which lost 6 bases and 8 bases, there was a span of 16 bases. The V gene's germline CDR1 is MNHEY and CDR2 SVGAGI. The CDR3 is CASRLGQTSEAFF. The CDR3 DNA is TGTGCCAGCAGGCTTGGACAGACTTCCGAAGCTTTCTTT.

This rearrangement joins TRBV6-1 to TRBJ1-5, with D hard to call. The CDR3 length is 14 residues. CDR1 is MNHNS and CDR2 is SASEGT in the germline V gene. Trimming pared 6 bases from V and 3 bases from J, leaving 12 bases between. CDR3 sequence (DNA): TGTGCCAGCAGCAACCTGAACATCAATCAGCCCCAGCATTTT. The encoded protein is CASSNLNINQPQHF.

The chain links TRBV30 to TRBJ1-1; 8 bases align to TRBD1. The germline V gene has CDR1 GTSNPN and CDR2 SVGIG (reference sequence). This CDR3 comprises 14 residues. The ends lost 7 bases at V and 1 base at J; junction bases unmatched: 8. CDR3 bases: TGTGCCTTAGACCTGACAGGGGCGAACACTGAAGCTTTCTTT. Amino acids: CALDLTGANTEAFF.

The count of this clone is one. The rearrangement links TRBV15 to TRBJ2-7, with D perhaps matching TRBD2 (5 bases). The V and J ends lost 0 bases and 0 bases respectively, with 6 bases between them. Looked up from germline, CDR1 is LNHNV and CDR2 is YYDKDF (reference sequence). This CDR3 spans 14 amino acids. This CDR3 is CATSRDRGSYEQYF. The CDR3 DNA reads TGTGCCACCAGCAGAGACCGGGGCTCCTACGAGCAGTACTTC.

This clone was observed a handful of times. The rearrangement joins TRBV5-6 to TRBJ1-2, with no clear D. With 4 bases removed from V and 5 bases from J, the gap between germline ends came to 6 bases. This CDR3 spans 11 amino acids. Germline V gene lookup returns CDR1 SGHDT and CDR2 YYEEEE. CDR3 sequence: CASSKRYGYTF. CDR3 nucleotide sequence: TGTGCCAGCAGCAAACGTTATGGCTACACCTTC.

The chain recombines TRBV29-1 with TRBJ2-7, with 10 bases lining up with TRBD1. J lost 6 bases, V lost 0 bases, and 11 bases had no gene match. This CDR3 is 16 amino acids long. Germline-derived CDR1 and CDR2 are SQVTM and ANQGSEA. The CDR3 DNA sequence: TGCAGCGTTGAAGATCTAGAGGGACAGGGGTTAAGCGAGCAGTACTTC. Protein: CSVEDLEGQGLSEQYF.

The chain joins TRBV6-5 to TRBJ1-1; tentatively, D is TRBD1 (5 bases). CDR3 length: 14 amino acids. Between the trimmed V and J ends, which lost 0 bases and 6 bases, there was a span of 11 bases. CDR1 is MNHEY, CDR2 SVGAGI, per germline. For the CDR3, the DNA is TGTGCCAGCAGTTACTCGATGTGGACACCTGAAGCTTTCTTT. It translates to CASSYSMWTPEAFF.

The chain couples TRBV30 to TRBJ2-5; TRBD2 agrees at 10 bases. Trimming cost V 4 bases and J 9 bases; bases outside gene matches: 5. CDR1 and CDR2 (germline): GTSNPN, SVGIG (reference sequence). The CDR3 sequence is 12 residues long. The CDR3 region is CAWNYLAGAQYF. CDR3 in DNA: TGTGCCTGGAACTACCTAGCGGGGGCCCAGTACTTC.

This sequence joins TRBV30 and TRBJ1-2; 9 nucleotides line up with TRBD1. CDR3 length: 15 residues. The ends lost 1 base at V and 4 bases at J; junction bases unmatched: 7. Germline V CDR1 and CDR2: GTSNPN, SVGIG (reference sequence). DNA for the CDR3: TGTGCCTGGAGTGATGGACAGGGGAGCCTCTATGGCTACACCTTC. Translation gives CAWSDGQGSLYGYTF.

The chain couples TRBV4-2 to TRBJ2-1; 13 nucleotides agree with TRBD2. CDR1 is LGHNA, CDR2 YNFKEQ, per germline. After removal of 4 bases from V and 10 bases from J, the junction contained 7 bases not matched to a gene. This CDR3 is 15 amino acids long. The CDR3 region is CASSPRTSGRREQFF. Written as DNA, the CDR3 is TGTGCCAGCAGCCCCCGGACTAGCGGGAGAAGAGAGCAGTTCTTC.

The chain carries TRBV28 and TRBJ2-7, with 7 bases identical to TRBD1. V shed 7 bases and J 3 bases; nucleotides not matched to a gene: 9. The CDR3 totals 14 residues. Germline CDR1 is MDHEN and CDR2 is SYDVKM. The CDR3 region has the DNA TGTGCCAGCACCCGGAGACAGGGCGTCTACGAGCAGTACTTC. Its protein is CASTRRQGVYEQYF.

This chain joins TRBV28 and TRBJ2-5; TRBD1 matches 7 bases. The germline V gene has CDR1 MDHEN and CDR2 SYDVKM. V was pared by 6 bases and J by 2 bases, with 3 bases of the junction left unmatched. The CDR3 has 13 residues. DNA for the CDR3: TGTGCCAGCAGCCAGGGGGATCAAGAGACCCAGTACTTC. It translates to CASSQGDQETQYF.

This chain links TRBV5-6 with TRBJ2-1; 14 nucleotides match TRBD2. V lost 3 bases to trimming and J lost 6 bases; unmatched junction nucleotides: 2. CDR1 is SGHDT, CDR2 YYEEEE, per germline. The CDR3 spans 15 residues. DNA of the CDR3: TGTGCCAGCAGCTGGACTAGCGGGAGGACCAATGAGCAGTTCTTC. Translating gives CASSWTSGRTNEQFF.

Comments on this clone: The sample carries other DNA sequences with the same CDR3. The CDR3 nucleotides are TGTGCCAGCTCACCGGACAGACAAGAGACCCAGTACTTC. It is translated as CASSPDRQETQYF. The chain uses TRBV18 and TRBJ2-5, with D possibly being TRBD1 (6 bases). Germline V lookup: CDR1 KGHSH, CDR2 LQKENI. The CDR3 is made up of 13 amino acids. V lost 3 bases to trimming and J lost 2 bases, with 7 bases between them.

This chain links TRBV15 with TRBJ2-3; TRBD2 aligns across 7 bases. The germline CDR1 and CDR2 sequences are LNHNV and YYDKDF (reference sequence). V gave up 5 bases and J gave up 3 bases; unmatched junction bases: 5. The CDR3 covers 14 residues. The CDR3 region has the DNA TGTGCCACCAGCGGCGGGAGCTGGACAGATACGCAGTATTTT. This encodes CATSGGSWTDTQYF. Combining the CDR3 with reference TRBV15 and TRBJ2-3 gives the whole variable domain DAMVIQNPRYQVTQFGKPVTLSCSQTLNHNVMYWYQQKSSQAPKLLFHYYDKDFNNEADTPDNFQSRRPNTSFCFLDIRSPGLGDTAMYLCATSGGSWTDTQYFGPGTRLTVL.

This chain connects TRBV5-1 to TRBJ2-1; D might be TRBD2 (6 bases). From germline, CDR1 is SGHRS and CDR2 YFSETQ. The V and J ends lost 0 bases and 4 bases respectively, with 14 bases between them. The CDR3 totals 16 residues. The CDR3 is CASSLVTGTSYNEQFF. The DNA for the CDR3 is TGCGCCAGCAGCTTGGTCACCGGGACTTCTTACAATGAGCAGTTCTTC.

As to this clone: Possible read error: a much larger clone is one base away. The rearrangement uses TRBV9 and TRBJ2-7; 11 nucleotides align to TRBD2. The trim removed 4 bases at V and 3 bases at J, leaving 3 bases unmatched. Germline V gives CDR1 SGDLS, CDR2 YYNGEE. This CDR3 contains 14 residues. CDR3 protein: CASSPGTSGYEQYF. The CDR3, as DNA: TGTGCCAGCAGCCCGGGGACTAGCGGCTACGAGCAGTACTTC.

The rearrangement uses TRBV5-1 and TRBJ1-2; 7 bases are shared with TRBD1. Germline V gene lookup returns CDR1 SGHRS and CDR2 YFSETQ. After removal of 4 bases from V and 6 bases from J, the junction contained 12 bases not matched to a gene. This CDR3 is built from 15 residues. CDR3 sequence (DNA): TGCGCCAGCAGCCTTGGACAGGCGAGAAATAATGGCTACACCTTC. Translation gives CASSLGQARNNGYTF.

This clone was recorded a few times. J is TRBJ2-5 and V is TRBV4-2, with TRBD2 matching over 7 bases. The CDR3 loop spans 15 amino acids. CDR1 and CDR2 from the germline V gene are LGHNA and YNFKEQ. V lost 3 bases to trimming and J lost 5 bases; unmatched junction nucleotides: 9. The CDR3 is CASSQGTLALETQYF. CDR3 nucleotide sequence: TGTGCCAGCAGCCAGGGAACACTAGCGCTCGAGACCCAGTACTTC.

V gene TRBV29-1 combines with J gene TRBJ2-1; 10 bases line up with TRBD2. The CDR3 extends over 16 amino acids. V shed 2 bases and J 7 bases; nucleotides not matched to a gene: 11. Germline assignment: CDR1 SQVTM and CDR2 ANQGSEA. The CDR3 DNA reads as TGCAGCGTTGAAAGGGCTAGCGGGAGTCGGGCGAATGAGCAGTTCTTC. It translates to CSVERASGSRANEQFF.

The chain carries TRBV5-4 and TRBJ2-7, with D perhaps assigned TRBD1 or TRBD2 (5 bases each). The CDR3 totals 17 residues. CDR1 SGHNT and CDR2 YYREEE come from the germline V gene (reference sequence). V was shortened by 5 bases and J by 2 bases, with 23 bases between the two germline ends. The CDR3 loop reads CASRFGTGAAGTYEQYF. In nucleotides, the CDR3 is TGTGCCAGCAGATTTGGGACCGGGGCGGCAGGAACCTACGAGCAGTACTTC.

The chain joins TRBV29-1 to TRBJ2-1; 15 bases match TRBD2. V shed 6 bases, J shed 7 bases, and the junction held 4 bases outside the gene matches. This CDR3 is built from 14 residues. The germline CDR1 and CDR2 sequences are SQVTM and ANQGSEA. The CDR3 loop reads CSVAGTSGGNEQFF. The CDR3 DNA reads TGCAGCGTCGCCGGGACTAGCGGGGGGAATGAGCAGTTCTTC.

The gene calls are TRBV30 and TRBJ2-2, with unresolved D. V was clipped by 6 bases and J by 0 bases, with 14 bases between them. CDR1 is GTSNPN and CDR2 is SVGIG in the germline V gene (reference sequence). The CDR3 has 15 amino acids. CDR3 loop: CACFIDSANTGELFF. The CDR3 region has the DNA TGTGCCTGCTTTATCGACTCAGCGAACACCGGGGAGCTGTTTTTT.

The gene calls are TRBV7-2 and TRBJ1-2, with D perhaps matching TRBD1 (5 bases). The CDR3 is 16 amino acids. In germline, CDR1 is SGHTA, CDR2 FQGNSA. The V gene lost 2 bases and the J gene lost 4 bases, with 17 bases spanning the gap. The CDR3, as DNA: TGTGCCAGCAGCTTATCCCTTGTTGGGGGATTCTATGGCTACACCTTC. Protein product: CASSLSLVGGFYGYTF.

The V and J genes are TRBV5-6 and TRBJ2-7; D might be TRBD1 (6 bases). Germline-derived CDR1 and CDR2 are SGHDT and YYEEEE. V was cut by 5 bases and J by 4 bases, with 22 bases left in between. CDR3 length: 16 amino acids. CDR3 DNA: TGTGCCAGCAGTACAGGGTCATGGGTTGACTTTTACGAGCAGTACTTC. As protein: CASSTGSWVDFYEQYF.

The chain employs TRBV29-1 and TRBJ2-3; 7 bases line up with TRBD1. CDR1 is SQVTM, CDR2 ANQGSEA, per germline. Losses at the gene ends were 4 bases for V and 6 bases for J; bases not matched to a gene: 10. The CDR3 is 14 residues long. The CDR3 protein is CSVGDRVIFDTQYF. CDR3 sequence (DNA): TGCAGCGTTGGAGACAGGGTCATATTTGATACGCAGTATTTT.